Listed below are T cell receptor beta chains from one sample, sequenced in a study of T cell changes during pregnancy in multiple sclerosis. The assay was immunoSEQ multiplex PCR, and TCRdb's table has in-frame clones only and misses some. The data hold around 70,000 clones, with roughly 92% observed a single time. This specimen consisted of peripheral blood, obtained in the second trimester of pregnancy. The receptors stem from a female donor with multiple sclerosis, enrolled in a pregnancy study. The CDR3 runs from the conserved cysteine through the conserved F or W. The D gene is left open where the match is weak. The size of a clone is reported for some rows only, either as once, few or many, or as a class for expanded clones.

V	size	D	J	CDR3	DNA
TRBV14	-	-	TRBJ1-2	CASSHTPWSQFINYGYTF	TGTGCCAGCAGCCATACCCCATGGAGTCAATTCATTAACTATGGCTACACCTTC
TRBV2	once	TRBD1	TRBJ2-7	CARRDRSYEQYF	TGTGCCAGGAGGGACAGATCCTACGAGCAGTACTTC
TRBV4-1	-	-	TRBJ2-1	CASSQDGQGRPYNEQFF	TGCGCCAGCAGCCAAGATGGGCAGGGAAGACCCTACAATGAGCAGTTCTTC
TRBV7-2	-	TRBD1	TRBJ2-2	CASSSGQGASGELFF	TGTGCCAGCAGCTCGGGACAGGGGGCGTCCGGGGAGCTGTTTTTT
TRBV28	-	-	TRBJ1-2	CASKRGEDYGYTF	TGTGCCAGCAAGCGGGGGGAGGACTATGGCTACACCTTC
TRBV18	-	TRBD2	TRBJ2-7	CASSPPLLVAGGGKNEQYF	TGTGCCAGCTCACCACCACTACTCGTGGCGGGAGGGGGAAAGAACGAGCAGTACTTC
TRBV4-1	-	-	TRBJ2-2	CASSPGTSVTGELFF	TGCGCCAGCAGCCCCGGGACTTCTGTCACCGGGGAGCTGTTTTTT
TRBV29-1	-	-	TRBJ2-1	CSVDTPSARPYNEQFF	TGCAGCGTAGATACCCCCTCAGCGCGCCCCTACAATGAGCAGTTCTTC
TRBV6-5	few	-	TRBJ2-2	CASSYGRATGELFF	TGTGCCAGCAGTTACGGGCGGGCCACCGGGGAGCTGTTTTTT
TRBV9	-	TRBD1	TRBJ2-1	CASSVKGGLNKPGQGFNEQFF	TGTGCCAGCAGCGTAAAGGGAGGCCTCAATAAACCGGGACAGGGATTCAATGAGCAGTTCTTC
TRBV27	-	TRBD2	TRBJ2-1	CASRRKAGEVSYNEQFF	TGTGCCAGCAGACGAAAAGCGGGAGAGGTATCCTACAATGAGCAGTTCTTC
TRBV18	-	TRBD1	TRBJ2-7	CASSQTGGYEQYF	TGTGCCAGCTCACAGACAGGGGGATACGAGCAGTACTTC
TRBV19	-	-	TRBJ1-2	CASSISNYGYTF	TGTGCCAGTAGTATCTCGAACTATGGCTACACCTTC
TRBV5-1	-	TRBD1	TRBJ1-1	CASSHTGVWGNTEAFF	TGCGCCAGCAGTCATACAGGGGTCTGGGGGAACACTGAAGCTTTCTTT
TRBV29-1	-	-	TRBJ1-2	CSAEVRLYGYTF	TGCAGCGCCGAAGTCAGGCTCTATGGCTACACCTTC
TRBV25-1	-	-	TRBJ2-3	CASSDDRRTDTQYF	TGTGCCAGCAGTGATGACAGACGCACAGATACGCAGTATTTT
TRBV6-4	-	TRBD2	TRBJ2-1	CASSAAESGSAEQFF	TGTGCCAGCAGTGCCGCCGAGAGCGGGAGCGCGGAGCAGTTCTTC
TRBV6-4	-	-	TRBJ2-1	CASSPLSGENEQFF	TGTGCCAGCAGTCCCCTCTCGGGGGAGAATGAGCAGTTCTTC
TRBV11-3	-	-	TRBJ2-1	CASSLGGRGEYNEQFF	TGTGCCAGCAGCTTAGGTGGCAGGGGGGAATACAATGAGCAGTTCTTC
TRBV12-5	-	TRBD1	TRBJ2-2	CASGLWTGRAGELFF	TGTGCTAGTGGTTTGTGGACAGGAAGGGCCGGGGAGCTGTTTTTT
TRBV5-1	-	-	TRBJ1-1	CASSLLGATEAFF	TGCGCCAGCAGCTTGTTGGGGGCCACTGAAGCTTTCTTT
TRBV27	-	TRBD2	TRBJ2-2	CASSLGTSGSGELFF	TGTGCCAGCAGCTTAGGAACTAGCGGGAGTGGGGAGCTGTTTTTT
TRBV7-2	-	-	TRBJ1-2	CASSPFTENYGYTF	TGTGCCAGCAGCCCTTTCACAGAGAACTATGGCTACACCTTC
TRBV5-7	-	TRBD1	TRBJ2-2	CASSLERDQGVYSELFF	TGTGCCAGCAGCTTGGAGAGGGACCAGGGGGTGTATTCGGAGCTGTTTTTT
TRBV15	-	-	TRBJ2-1	CATSREARGHEQFF	TGTGCCACCAGCAGAGAGGCCAGGGGCCATGAGCAGTTCTTC
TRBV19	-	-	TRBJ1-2	CASKPGGLTLNYGYTF	TGTGCCAGTAAGCCGGGAGGACTTACCTTGAACTATGGCTACACCTTC